Included here is one T cell receptor (beta chain) sequence, with context. The CDR3 contains 16 residues. Germline-derived CDR1 and CDR2 are SGHDT and YYEEEE. V lost 7 bases and J lost 1; bases outside the gene matches: 9. The data were obtained in a study of blood T cell repertoires in COVID-19. On the study more broadly: The United States, Italy and Spain were the sources of the acute and convalescent COVID-19 samples.

Sequenced by immunoSEQ multiplex PCR; TCRdb stores in-frame clones only, minus some. The repertoire holds about 76,000 clones, around 87% seen once, with roughly 12% in the top ten. Specimen: peripheral blood. The chain links TRBV5-6 to TRBJ2-3, with 10 bases fitting TRBD2. The receptor was isolated from a human donor in a cohort sampled during active COVID-19. CDR3: CASQRGGLVGTDTQYF. DNA of the CDR3: TGTGCCAGCCAGCGGGGGGGCCTTGTGGGCACAGATACGCAGTATTTT.